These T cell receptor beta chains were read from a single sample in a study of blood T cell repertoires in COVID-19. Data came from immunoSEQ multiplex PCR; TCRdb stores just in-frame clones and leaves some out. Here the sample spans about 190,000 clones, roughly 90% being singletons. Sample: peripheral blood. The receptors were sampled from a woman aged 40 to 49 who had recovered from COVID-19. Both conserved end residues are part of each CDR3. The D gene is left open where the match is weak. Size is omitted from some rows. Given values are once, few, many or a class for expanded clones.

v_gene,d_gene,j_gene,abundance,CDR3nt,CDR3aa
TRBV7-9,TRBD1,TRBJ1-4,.,TGTGCCAGCAGGGACAGGGCGAATGAAAAACTGTTTTTT,CASRDRANEKLFF
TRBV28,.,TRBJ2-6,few,TGTGCCAGCAGTTTATTTGCGGGTGGGGCCAACGTCCTGACTTTC,CASSLFAGGANVLTF
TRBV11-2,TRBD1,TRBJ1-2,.,TGTGCCAGCAGCTTTAGCCACGGGACAGGGGGCGGGTATGGCTACACCTTC,CASSFSHGTGGGYGYTF
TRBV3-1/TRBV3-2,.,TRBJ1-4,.,TGTGCCAGCAGCTACTCTGCAACTAATGAAAAACTGTTTTTT,CASSYSATNEKLFF
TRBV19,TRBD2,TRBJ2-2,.,TGTGCCAGTAGTGCACAGCAAAAGGGACTAGCGGGTGGACAGCTGTTTTTT,CASSAQQKGLAGGQLFF
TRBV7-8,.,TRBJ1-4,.,TGTGCCAGCAGCTTAGTTCAGGGAAAACTGTTTTTT,CASSLVQGKLFF
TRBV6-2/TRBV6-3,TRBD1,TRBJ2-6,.,TGTGCCAGCAGTGCCCAGGGGGCGCGGGGGGCCAACGTCCTGACTTTC,CASSAQGARGANVLTF
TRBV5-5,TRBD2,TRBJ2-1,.,TGTGCCAGCAGCGTCGGACTAGCGGGATATCTTTCCAATGAGCAGTTCTTC,CASSVGLAGYLSNEQFF
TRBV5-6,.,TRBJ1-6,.,TGTGCCAGCAGCTTGGCAGCGGGCCTAAATTCACCCCTCCACTTT,CASSLAAGLNSPLHF
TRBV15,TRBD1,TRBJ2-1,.,TGTGCCACCAGCTGGAGGGGGACAGGGGCCAATGAGCAGTTCTTC,CATSWRGTGANEQFF
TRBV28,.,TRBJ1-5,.,TGTGCCAGCAGTCCCCCCGGAGGCGATCAGCCCCAGCATTTT,CASSPPGGDQPQHF
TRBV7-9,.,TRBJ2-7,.,TGTGCCAGCAGCTTAGGGCCAGGGGAGAGTGGCGAGCAGTACTTC,CASSLGPGESGEQYF
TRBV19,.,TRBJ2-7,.,TGTGCCAGTAGTATTCAAGGGACATACGGACCCTACGAGCAGTACTTC,CASSIQGTYGPYEQYF
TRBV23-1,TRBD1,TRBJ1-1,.,TGCGCCAGCAGTCGCGACAGGGTTACGGACACTGAAGCTTTCTTT,CASSRDRVTDTEAFF
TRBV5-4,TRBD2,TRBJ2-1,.,TGTGCCAGCAGCAAAGAGACTAGCCCCTACAATGAGCAGTTCTTC,CASSKETSPYNEQFF
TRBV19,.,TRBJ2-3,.,TGTGCCAGTGCCGACGCGCAGGCAGATACGCAGTATTTT,CASADAQADTQYF
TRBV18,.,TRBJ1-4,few,TGTGCCAGCTCACCGACTTCATATTCAATCAGGGATGAAAAACTGTTTTTT,CASSPTSYSIRDEKLFF
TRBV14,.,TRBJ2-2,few,TGTGCCAGCAGCCCGCTCAGTCTTACGAACACCGGGGAGCTGTTTTTT,CASSPLSLTNTGELFF
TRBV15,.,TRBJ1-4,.,TGTGCCACCAGCAGAGGACTAACTAATGAAAAACTGTTTTTT,CATSRGLTNEKLFF
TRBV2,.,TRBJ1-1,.,TGTGCCAGCAGTGACAGGGGCGCTATGAACACTGAAGCTTTCTTT,CASSDRGAMNTEAFF
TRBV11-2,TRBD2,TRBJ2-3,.,TGTGCCAGCAGCTTAGGTGGCCTTCTGGGAGGGGCGGCAGATACGCAGTATTTT,CASSLGGLLGGAADTQYF
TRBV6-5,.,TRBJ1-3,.,TGTGCCAGCAAGACAGCTACCGATGGAAACACCATATATTTT,CASKTATDGNTIYF
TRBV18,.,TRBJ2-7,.,TGTGCCAGCTCACCACTAGAACAGGGAAATACTCTCTCCTACGAGCAGTACTTC,CASSPLEQGNTLSYEQYF
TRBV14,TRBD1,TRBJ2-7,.,TGTGCCAGCAGCCAAGCAGGGACAGGGCGGCTATCGTACTTC,CASSQAGTGRLSYF
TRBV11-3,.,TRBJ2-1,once,TGTGCCAGCAGCTTCGACAGCAACAATGAGCAGTTCTTC,CASSFDSNNEQFF
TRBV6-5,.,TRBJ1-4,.,TGTGCCAGCAGTTATCGGGGGGCTGCAACTAATGAAAAACTGTTTTTT,CASSYRGAATNEKLFF
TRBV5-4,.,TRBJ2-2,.,TGTGCCAGCAGCCCAGGGGGAGGTACGAACACCGGGGAGCTGTTTTTT,CASSPGGGTNTGELFF
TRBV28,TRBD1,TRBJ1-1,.,TGTGCCACCCTAGGGACAGTTAACACTGAAGCTTTCTTT,CATLGTVNTEAFF
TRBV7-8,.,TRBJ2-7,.,TGTGCCAGCAGCCCAGAATACGAGCAGTACTTC,CASSPEYEQYF
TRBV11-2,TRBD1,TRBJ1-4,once,TGTGCCAGCAGCCGGGGACAGGGCCCCGAAAAACTGTTTTTT,CASSRGQGPEKLFF
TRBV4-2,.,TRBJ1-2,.,TGTGCCAGCAGCCGAGTCTTGTCAGACACTAACTATGGCTACACCTTC,CASSRVLSDTNYGYTF
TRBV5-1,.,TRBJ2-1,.,TGCGCCAGCAGCTTAGGTGAGGGATCAGCTATTGAGTTCTTC,CASSLGEGSAIEFF
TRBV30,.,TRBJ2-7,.,TGTGCCTGGAGTGTACCCGGAGTCGGGAGCTCCTACGAGCAGTACTTC,CAWSVPGVGSSYEQYF
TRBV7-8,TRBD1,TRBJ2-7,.,TGTGCCAGCAGCCCGGGACAGAACTACGAGCAGTACTTC,CASSPGQNYEQYF
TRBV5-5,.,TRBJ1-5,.,TGTGCCAGCAGCTTGCGGGAGGACAATCAGCCCCAGCATTTT,CASSLREDNQPQHF
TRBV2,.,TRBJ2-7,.,TGTGCCAGCAGAGCGTCCTACGAGCAGTACTTC,CASRASYEQYF
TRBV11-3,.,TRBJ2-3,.,TGTGCCAGCAGCTTAGGGCCGAAGGATACGCAGTATTTT,CASSLGPKDTQYF
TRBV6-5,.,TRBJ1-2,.,TGTGCCAGCACCCCGAGGTACGGGAACTATGGCTACACCTTC,CASTPRYGNYGYTF
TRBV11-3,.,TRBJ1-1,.,TGTGCCAGCAGCTTAGGTTTTATCGGGCGCAGGGGTGGCACTGAAGCTTTCTTT,CASSLGFIGRRGGTEAFF
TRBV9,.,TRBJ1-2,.,TGTGCCAGCAGCGTAGAGGGGCCCCTTGCGGGCTACACCTTC,CASSVEGPLAGYTF
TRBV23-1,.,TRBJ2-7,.,TGCGCCAGCAGTCAATCAGGACTTATTGGGCCCCACGAGCAGTACTTC,CASSQSGLIGPHEQYF
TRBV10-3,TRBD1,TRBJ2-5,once,TGTGCCATCAGTGAGGACAGGGGGGTTCAGGAGACCCAGTACTTC,CAISEDRGVQETQYF
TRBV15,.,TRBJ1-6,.,TGTGCCACCAGCAATATCTTGGGCTCACCCCTCCACTTT,CATSNILGSPLHF
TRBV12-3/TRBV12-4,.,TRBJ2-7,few,TGTGCCAGCAGCCCTAATTTTTACGAGCAGTACTTC,CASSPNFYEQYF
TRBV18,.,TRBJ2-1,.,TGTGCCAGCTCACTCGGCGGGGGCGACGGAGAGCAGTTCTTC,CASSLGGGDGEQFF
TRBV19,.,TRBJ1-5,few,TGTGCCAGTAGTAGAGCCCCAGACAGATACAATCAGCCCCAGCATTTT,CASSRAPDRYNQPQHF
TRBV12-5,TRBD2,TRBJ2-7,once,TGTGCCTCAGCTAGCGGGAGCTCATACGAGCAGTACTTC,CASASGSSYEQYF
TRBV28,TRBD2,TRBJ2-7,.,TGTGCCAGCAGTTTAAGGTTTGGGGGAGGGCTTACCCCCTACGAGCAGTACTTC,CASSLRFGGGLTPYEQYF
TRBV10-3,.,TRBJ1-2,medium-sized,TGTGCCATCAGTACAGGGAACTATGGCTACACCTTC,CAISTGNYGYTF
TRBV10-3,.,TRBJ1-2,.,TGTGCCATCAGCGGACAGCGGAACTATGGCTACACCTTC,CAISGQRNYGYTF
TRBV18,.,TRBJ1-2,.,TGTGCCAGCTCTCCGGGCTCGCAGGGGCATGGCTACACCTTC,CASSPGSQGHGYTF